The clone carrying this T cell receptor (beta chain) came up a few times. What it recognizes is unknown. This specimen belongs to a study of identical twins. Study-wide results and caveats: Analyses of zero insertions could, in part, be confounded by invariant MAIT and iNKT cells.

Each CDR3 protein gets one entry after TCRdb re-called the 5' RACE reads with MiXCR. The table includes some 500,000 distinct CDR3 sequences, roughly 9.9% detected once. Germline loops: CDR1 LNHDA, CDR2 SQIVND (reference sequence). Trimming took 4 bases from V and 6 from J; bases not matched to a gene: 6. The CDR3 totals 14 residues. This sample also appeared in a second study, on yellow fever vaccine responses in identical twins.

This rearrangement joins TRBV19 to TRBJ2-3; 8 nucleotides line up with TRBD2. What was sequenced was PBMCs. This TCR was sampled from a woman under 30 in good health. The CDR3: CASSRREVSDTQYF. The CDR3 DNA sequence: TGTGCCAGTAGTAGGCGGGAGGTTTCCGATACGCAGTATTTT.